The 23 T cell receptor beta chains below were found in one sample sequenced in a study of T cell responses to AZD1222 COVID-19 vaccine. Sequencing was performed with immunoSEQ multiplex PCR; in TCRdb, only in-frame clones are kept and a portion is missing. The top ten clones hold about 20% of a sample with about 79,000 clones, around 84% of them seen once. The sequencing here drew on peripheral blood, taken on day 0 of AZD1222 vaccination. All receptors derive from an adult in good health.

V and J are TRBV11-3 and TRBJ2-1; D unclear. Deletions cut 1 base from V and 9 bases from J, with 10 bases between. The CDR3 is 13 residues long. The germline CDR1 and CDR2 sequences are SGHNT and YENEEA. The CDR3 sequence is CASSLGSVTEQFF. The CDR3 DNA is TGTGCCAGCAGCTTAGGTTCCGTAACTGAGCAGTTCTTC.

The rearrangement uses TRBV18 and TRBJ1-5; 12 bases are shared with TRBD1. This CDR3 has 16 amino acids. Germline CDR1 reads KGHSH; CDR2 reads LQKENI. Trimming removed 4 bases from V and 1 base from J; junction bases left unmatched: 2. In DNA, the CDR3 is TGTGCCAGCTCACTTGGGACAGGGGGCAGCAATCAGCCCCAGCATTTT. Translating gives CASSLGTGGSNQPQHF. The complete variable domain, with remaining parts taken from reference TRBV18 and TRBJ1-5, reads NAGVMQNPRHLVRRRGQEARLRCSPMKGHSHVYWYRQLPEEGLKFMVYLQKENIIDESGMPKERFSAEFPKEGPSILRIQQVVRGDSAAYFCASSLGTGGSNQPQHFGDGTRLSIL.

The chain carries TRBV4-2 and TRBJ1-3; unclear D gene. CDR1 and CDR2 (germline): LGHNA, YNFKEQ. The V and J ends lost 0 bases and 4 bases respectively, with 4 bases between them. The CDR3 runs to 13 residues. DNA of the CDR3: TGTGCCAGCAGCCAAGAGGAGGGAAACACCATATATTTT. Residues: CASSQEEGNTIYF.

This clone was found a few times. The J gene is TRBJ2-2, the V gene TRBV7-7; D remains ambiguous. Germline lookup yields CDR1 SSHAT and CDR2 FNYEAQ (reference sequence). The CDR3 is 14 amino acids. V was cut by 5 bases and J by 4 bases, with 11 bases left in between. The CDR3 DNA reads as TGTGCCAGCAGCCTCACGGGCTCCACCGGGGAGCTGTTTTTT. Its protein is CASSLTGSTGELFF. Supplemented by reference TRBV7-7 and TRBJ2-2, the full variable domain reads GAGVSQSPRYKVTKRGQDVTLRCDPISSHATLYWYQQALGQGPEFLTYFNYEAQPDKSGLPSDRFSAERPEGSISTLTIQRTEQRDSAMYRCASSLTGSTGELFFGEGSRLTVL.

The V and J genes are TRBV7-8 and TRBJ1-1; 9 positions agree with TRBD1. Germline-derived CDR1 and CDR2 are SGHVS and FQNEAQ. The ends lost 5 bases at V and 4 bases at J; junction bases unmatched: 5. There are 14 residues in the CDR3. The chain's CDR3 is CASSQRTGVTEAFF. CDR3 DNA sequence: TGTGCCAGCAGCCAAAGGACAGGGGTCACTGAAGCTTTCTTT.

This sequence joins TRBV28 and TRBJ1-2, with 7 nucleotides matching TRBD1. This CDR3 is built from 16 residues. The germline CDR1 and CDR2 sequences are MDHEN and SYDVKM. With V trimmed by 5 bases and J by 5 bases, 14 bases remained unmatched. DNA for the CDR3: TGTGCCAGCAGTCTCCACCTTCGACAGGGTTTTTATGGCTACACCTTC. Residues: CASSLHLRQGFYGYTF.

V and J are TRBV5-6 and TRBJ2-7, with TRBD1 matching 8 bases. Trimming removed 4 bases from V and 2 bases from J; junction bases left unmatched: 5. The germline CDR1 and CDR2 sequences are SGHDT and YYEEEE. This CDR3 comprises 14 residues. In nucleotides, the CDR3 is TGTGCCAGCAGCCCTGACAGGGGACCCTACGAGCAGTACTTC. Protein product: CASSPDRGPYEQYF. Filled out from reference TRBV5-6 and TRBJ2-7, the complete variable domain reads DAGVTQSPTHLIKTRGQQVTLRCSPKSGHDTVSWYQQALGQGPQFIFQYYEEEERQRGNFPDRFSGHQFPNYSSELNVNALLLGDSALYLCASSPDRGPYEQYFGPGTRLTVT.

The chain recombines TRBV6-1 with TRBJ1-6, with TRBD1 matching 7 bases. CDR3 length equals 14 residues. V lost 2 bases and J lost 5; bases outside the gene matches: 0. Germline CDR1 and CDR2: MNHNS and SASEGT. CDR3 amino acids: CASSERGHNSPLHF. Here the CDR3 DNA reads TGTGCCAGCAGTGAAAGGGGGCATAATTCACCCCTCCACTTT.

The chain links TRBV5-6 to TRBJ2-7; possible D gene TRBD2, 5 bases. The length of the CDR3 is 13 residues. Germline values: CDR1 SGHDT, CDR2 YYEEEE. The ends were cut back, 2 bases at V and 3 bases at J, with 9 bases in the middle. The CDR3 region has the DNA TGTGCCAGCAGCTTTTTACGGGGCTACGAGCAGTACTTC. Translated, it gives CASSFLRGYEQYF.

The rearrangement uses TRBV6-5 and TRBJ2-7; 11 bases match TRBD2. V shed 6 bases, J shed 0 bases, and the junction held 1 base outside the gene matches. Germline V gene lookup returns CDR1 MNHEY and CDR2 SVGAGI. CDR3 length: 14 amino acids. The CDR3 nucleotides read TGTGCCAGCAGAGGACTAGCGGGCTCCTACGAGCAGTACTTC. Protein product: CASRGLAGSYEQYF.

The CDR3 loop reads CASTGSGSYNEQFF. CDR3 DNA sequence: TGTGCCAGCACTGGCTCCGGCTCCTACAATGAGCAGTTCTTC. The chain uses TRBV27 and TRBJ2-1; no clear D gene. This CDR3 is built from 14 residues. Trimming left V 7 bases short and J 0 bases short, with 10 bases between. Per germline, CDR1 MNHEY and CDR2 SMNVEV (reference sequence).

Within the sample, this clone is medium-sized. This rearrangement joins TRBV29-1 to TRBJ2-7; 10 bases match TRBD2. This CDR3 spans 13 amino acids. CDR1 and CDR2 from the germline V gene are SQVTM and ANQGSEA. J was trimmed by 7 bases and V by 3 bases; bases with no gene match: 6. CDR3 nucleotides: TGCAGCGTTGATAGCGGGAGGCGGCGTGAGCAGTACTTC. The encoded protein is CSVDSGRRREQYF.

The chain recombines TRBV19 with TRBJ1-2, with TRBD1 matching over 7 bases. This CDR3 contains 14 residues. Looked up from germline, CDR1 is LNHDA and CDR2 is SQIVND (reference sequence). Trimming at V came to 5 bases and at J to 5 bases, leaving 8 bases not matched to a gene. The chain's CDR3 is CASSSPGQLYGYTF. CDR3 DNA: TGTGCCAGTAGTTCGCCGGGACAGTTATATGGCTACACCTTC.

The CDR3 here is CASRPSSSGANVLTF. The CDR3 DNA sequence: TGTGCCAGCAGACCTTCTAGCTCTGGGGCCAACGTCCTGACTTTC. The chain has TRBV2 and TRBJ2-6; D is unclear. Trimming pared 6 bases from V and 0 bases from J, leaving 9 bases between. CDR3 size: 15 residues. The V gene's germline CDR1 is SNHLY and CDR2 FYNNEI.

The chain combines TRBV12-3 or TRBV12-4 with TRBJ1-5; D ambiguous. There are 13 residues in the CDR3. Trimming left V 4 bases short and J 5 bases short, with 9 bases between. The CDR3 sequence is CASSWALDQPQHF. The CDR3 DNA reads as TGTGCCAGCAGTTGGGCTTTAGATCAGCCCCAGCATTTT.

The chain couples TRBV6-5 to TRBJ1-5; unclear D gene. CDR1 is MNHEY, CDR2 SVGAGI, per germline. Trimming took off 4 bases at V and 3 bases at J, with 13 bases between the two ends. CDR3 length: 15 residues. As DNA, the CDR3 is TGTGCCAGCAGTTCTGGCGACACCTCCAATCAGCCCCAGCATTTT. Its translation: CASSSGDTSNQPQHF.

This sequence joins TRBV6-5 and TRBJ1-6; 10 bases match TRBD1. In germline, CDR1 is MNHEY, CDR2 SVGAGI. The V gene end was trimmed by 4 bases and the J gene end by 8 bases; junction bases not matched to a gene: 5. CDR3 length equals 15 residues. The CDR3, as DNA: TGTGCCAGCAGTTCCGCCGGGACAGGGGATTCACCCCTCCACTTT. It encodes CASSSAGTGDSPLHF.

CDR3 protein: CASSSTDTQYF. DNA of the CDR3: TGTGCCAGCAGCAGCACAGATACGCAGTATTTT. The J gene is TRBJ2-3, the V gene TRBV11-2; no clear D gene. The V gene lost 5 bases and the J gene lost 0 bases, with 0 bases spanning the gap. Germline CDR1 is SGHAT and CDR2 is FQNNGV. The CDR3 contains 11 residues.

The chain carries TRBV11-2 and TRBJ2-1; D unresolved. Trimming pared 1 base from V and 0 bases from J, leaving 13 bases between. The CDR3 sequence is 17 residues long. Per germline, CDR1 SGHAT and CDR2 FQNNGV. This CDR3 is CASSLARRYSSYNEQFF. The DNA of the CDR3 is TGTGCCAGCAGCTTAGCGAGGCGGTACAGCTCCTACAATGAGCAGTTCTTC.

The V gene is TRBV2, the J gene TRBJ2-7; D not resolved. Germline assignment: CDR1 SNHLY and CDR2 FYNNEI. The CDR3 spans 12 residues. With 6 bases removed from V and 2 bases from J, the gap between germline ends came to 8 bases. CDR3 in DNA: TGTGCCAGCAGAGGCCTTGCCTACGAGCAGTACTTC. This gives the protein CASRGLAYEQYF.

J is TRBJ1-5 and V is TRBV30; D possibly corresponds to TRBD1 (5 bases). Germline assignment: CDR1 GTSNPN and CDR2 SVGIG (reference sequence). The CDR3 loop spans 14 amino acids. Trimming stripped 0 bases from V and 3 bases from J, with 9 bases between. The chain's CDR3 is CAWSVRRVNQPQHF. The CDR3 DNA is TGTGCCTGGAGTGTACGCAGGGTCAATCAGCCCCAGCATTTT.

The CDR3 sequence is CASSVRQGQETQYF. DNA of the CDR3: TGTGCCAGCAGCGTTCGACAGGGCCAAGAGACCCAGTACTTC. The chain employs TRBV2 and TRBJ2-5; 7 nucleotides agree with TRBD1. The germline gives CDR1 SNHLY, CDR2 FYNNEI. The CDR3 runs to 14 residues. Trimming at V came to 6 bases and at J to 1 base, leaving 5 bases not matched to a gene.

This chain uses TRBV4-2 with TRBJ2-7; maybe TRBD2 (6 bases). There are 15 residues in the CDR3. Germline V gene sequence: CDR1 LGHNA, CDR2 YNFKEQ. V was shortened by 3 bases and J by 6 bases, with 18 bases between the two germline ends. The CDR3 sequence is CASSHGTGEPTEQYF. CDR3 nucleotides: TGTGCCAGCAGCCATGGTACGGGAGAGCCCACCGAGCAGTACTTC.